This TCR beta chain is from a study of OX40 agonist ivuxolimab in advanced cancers. For the study at large: An anti-OX40 (CD134) antibody with agonistic activity, ivuxolimab, was administered to patients.

Trimming pared 0 bases from V and 5 bases from J, leaving 8 bases between. Germline V gene lookup returns CDR1 SGHDN and CDR2 FVKESK. The CDR3 has 13 residues. Libraries were prepared by immunoSEQ multiplex PCR; TCRdb keeps only in-frame clonotypes and omits some of them. Here the sample spans around 66,000 clones, 86% being singletons. The clonotype comes from an adult with an advanced solid tumor such as melanoma, head and neck, liver or kidney cancer. The chain recombines TRBV14 with TRBJ2-7; TRBD2 is a possible D gene (5 bases). The input for sequencing was CD4+ or CD8+ T cells sorted from blood, taken in a trial of the OX40 agonist ivuxolimab. In nucleotides, the CDR3 is TGTGCCAGCAGCCAAGATAGAGGGAACGAGCAGTACTTC. This encodes CASSQDRGNEQYF.